The clone carrying this TCR beta chain has a handful of counts. The junction and the germline gene differ at one end; a read error may be behind it. These data originate in a study of Graves' ophthalmopathy and Graves' hyperthyroidism. CDR3 length: 15 residues. Germline V gene sequence: CDR1 ENHRY, CDR2 SYGVKD. A duration under 3 months, NOSPECS ≥4, CAS ≥3 and moderate-to-severe activity characterized the donors with ophthalmopathy. Researchers took RNA transcripts and amplified TCR beta CDR3 regions from them. In the first round, RT-PCR was carried out with HTBI primers, and a multiplex PCR formed the second round. TCRdb re-analysed the multiplex PCR reads in MiXCR, keeping a single row per CDR3 protein. The data contain almost 750,000 distinct CDR3 sequences, approximately 40% of them singletons.

The chain uses TRBV10-3 and TRBJ1-1; weak D call: TRBD1 (6 bases). This TCR derives from an adult man with Graves' ophthalmopathy. The specimen sequenced was peripheral blood. The CDR3 DNA reads TGTGCCAGCAGTTACTCCGGGGGCTTCGACACTGAAGCTTTCTTT. Translated: CASSYSGGFDTEAFF.